The sequence of this T cell receptor (beta chain) was determined in a study of T-cell reconstitution after alpha-beta-depleted transplantation in children. As it was prepared, the TCRbeta library received unique molecular identifiers. Via MiXCR, TCRdb re-called the PCR reads, giving one row per CDR3 protein. The sample holds around 600,000 distinct CDR3 sequences, roughly 10% seen once. Germline trimming cut 2 bases from V and 6 bases from J; bases unmatched to any gene: 9. In germline, CDR1 is MNHEY, CDR2 SVGAGI. The CDR3 has 15 residues. The chain combines TRBV6-5 with TRBJ2-7; 8 bases line up with TRBD1. This TCR derives from a human donor who donated a stem cell graft to a child with acute myeloid leukemia. Sequencing was performed on PBMCs from the stem cell graft donor, taken from the stem cell graft. The CDR3 loop reads CASSYIGAGGAEQYF. CDR3 bases: TGTGCCAGCAGTTACATAGGGGCAGGGGGCGCCGAGCAGTACTTC.